Listed below are T cell receptor beta chains from one sample, sequenced in a study of CD8 T cells in Susac syndrome. TCRdb fed the immunoSEQ multiplex PCR reads into MiXCR, producing one record per CDR3 protein. The sample contains hundreds of thousands of distinct CDR3 sequences, about 95% of which appear only once. The sample was CD4+ T cells from PBMCs. These TCRs come from a human donor with Susac syndrome. The CDR3 runs from the conserved cysteine through the conserved F or W. Fields, in order: D gene, clone size, J gene, V gene, CDR3 protein, CDR3 DNA. The D gene is left open where the match is weak. The size entry is marked missing in some rows and otherwise reads once, few, many or a size class.

TRBD2	NA	TRBJ2-5	TRBV11-2	CASSLVSSGEYF	TGTGCCAGCAGCTTAGTCTCTAGCGGGGAGTACTTC
NA	NA	TRBJ2-2	TRBV20-1	CSAKRGAQEELFF	TGCAGTGCTAAAAGGGGGGCCCAGGAGGAGCTGTTTTTT
NA	once	TRBJ1-4	TRBV7-9	CASSLTEAGAPPEKLFF	TGTGCCAGCAGCTTGACGGAGGCTGGGGCGCCCCCAGAAAAACTGTTTTTT
NA	NA	TRBJ2-7	TRBV3-1	CASSPRAGPAEQYF	TGTGCCAGCAGCCCCCGGGCAGGGCCCGCGGAGCAGTACTTC
NA	NA	TRBJ1-4	TRBV29-1	CSVEGGPGTNEKLFF	TGCAGCGTTGAAGGGGGTCCGGGAACTAATGAAAAACTGTTTTTT
NA	once	TRBJ1-1	TRBV20-1	CSAFSLDTEAFF	TGCAGTGCTTTTAGTTTGGACACTGAAGCTTTCTTT
TRBD2	NA	TRBJ2-6	TRBV29-1	CSFLGGVDSGANVLTF	TGCAGCTTCCTCGGGGGGGTAGACTCTGGGGCCAACGTCCTGACTTTC
TRBD1	NA	TRBJ1-4	TRBV12-3/TRBV12-4	CASSFATGGFGTNEKLFF	TGTGCCAGCAGTTTTGCGACAGGGGGCTTTGGGACTAATGAAAAACTGTTTTTT
TRBD1	NA	TRBJ1-5	TRBV27	CASTTGGNQPQHF	TGTGCCAGCACTACAGGGGGCAATCAGCCCCAGCATTTT
TRBD1	NA	TRBJ1-5	TRBV6-1	CASRPGTGLNQPQHF	TGTGCCAGCCGCCCCGGGACAGGATTGAATCAGCCCCAGCATTTT
TRBD2	NA	TRBJ2-2	TRBV20-1	CSARVGSGGTGELFF	TGCAGTGCCAGAGTGGGTAGCGGGGGTACCGGGGAGCTGTTTTTT
NA	NA	TRBJ1-6	TRBV2	CASSEESSYNSPLHF	TGTGCCAGCAGTGAGGAAAGCTCCTATAATTCACCCCTCCACTTT
TRBD2	NA	TRBJ2-5	TRBV12-3/TRBV12-4	CASSGGAIETQYF	TGTGCCAGCAGCGGGGGGGCCATCGAGACCCAGTACTTC
NA	NA	TRBJ2-4	TRBV28	CASSSPGGAEANIQYF	TGTGCCAGCAGCTCCCCAGGGGGGGCCGAGGCAAACATTCAGTACTTC
NA	NA	TRBJ2-5	TRBV20-1	CSARDSVAFQETQYF	TGCAGTGCTAGAGATTCGGTGGCATTCCAAGAGACCCAGTACTTC
TRBD1	NA	TRBJ1-1	TRBV18	CASSPRGQGSNTEAFF	TGTGCCAGCTCACCACGGGGACAGGGGTCGAACACTGAAGCTTTCTTT
NA	NA	TRBJ2-3	TRBV20-1	CSARDRGTTQYF	TGCAGTGCTAGAGATCGGGGCACTACGCAGTATTTT
NA	once	TRBJ1-6	TRBV4-1	CASSQERGDSPLHF	TGCGCCAGCAGCCAAGAGAGGGGGGATTCACCCCTCCACTTT
NA	NA	TRBJ1-5	TRBV4-3	CASSQETNQPQHF	TGCGCCAGCAGCCAAGAGACCAATCAGCCCCAGCATTTT
NA	NA	TRBJ1-1	TRBV5-5	CASSLDLLNTEAFF	TGTGCCAGCAGCTTGGATCTTTTGAACACTGAAGCTTTCTTT
NA	NA	TRBJ2-3	TRBV6-1	CASSLTPQSLAGTDTQYF	TGTGCCAGCAGTCTCACACCCCAGAGTCTCGCAGGCACAGATACGCAGTATTTT
NA	once	TRBJ1-1	TRBV3-1	CASSRRTDNTEAFF	TGTGCCAGCAGCCGACGGACGGACAACACTGAAGCTTTCTTT
TRBD1	NA	TRBJ2-7	TRBV7-2	CASSSVGQGAYEQYF	TGTGCCAGCAGCTCGGTGGGACAGGGGGCCTACGAGCAGTACTTC
NA	NA	TRBJ2-7	TRBV12-3/TRBV12-4	CASSPNAEQYF	TGTGCCAGCAGCCCGAATGCCGAGCAGTACTTC
NA	NA	TRBJ1-5	TRBV7-8	CASSPFPLAGTLGGNQPQHF	TGTGCCAGCAGCCCCTTCCCCCTCGCAGGGACCCTCGGGGGCAATCAGCCCCAGCATTTT
TRBD1	NA	TRBJ1-2	TRBV29-1	CSASGQPNYGYTF	TGCAGCGCCTCGGGACAGCCCAACTATGGCTACACCTTC
TRBD1	NA	TRBJ1-1	TRBV6-5	CASSWDSLNTEAFF	TGTGCCAGCAGTTGGGACAGCCTGAACACTGAAGCTTTCTTT
NA	NA	TRBJ2-1	TRBV12-3/TRBV12-4	CASSSRGKQFF	TGTGCCAGCAGTTCCAGGGGTAAGCAGTTCTTC
TRBD2	NA	TRBJ2-1	TRBV20-1	CSARGGGAYNEQFF	TGCAGTGCTAGGGGCGGGGGAGCCTACAATGAGCAGTTCTTC
NA	NA	TRBJ1-2	TRBV5-1	CASSLERDDGYTF	TGCGCCAGCAGCTTGGAGAGGGACGATGGCTACACCTTC
TRBD1	NA	TRBJ1-1	TRBV12-3/TRBV12-4	CASTKTGGTTEAFF	TGTGCCAGCACCAAGACAGGGGGGACCACTGAAGCTTTCTTT
NA	NA	TRBJ1-3	TRBV4-3	CASSEETHSSGGNTIYF	TGCGCCAGCAGCGAAGAAACACATTCCAGTGGTGGAAACACCATATATTTT
NA	NA	TRBJ2-7	TRBV6-6	CASSYTPGQGYEQYF	TGTGCCAGCAGTTACACCCCCGGGCAGGGGTACGAGCAGTACTTC
TRBD2	NA	TRBJ2-5	TRBV6-5	CASSYWRGGLQETQYF	TGTGCCAGCAGTTACTGGCGGGGGGGCCTCCAAGAGACCCAGTACTTC
NA	NA	TRBJ2-7	TRBV15	CATSRALPGATYEQYF	TGTGCCACCAGCAGAGCACTCCCGGGGGCAACCTACGAGCAGTACTTC
TRBD2	NA	TRBJ2-5	TRBV18	CASSRGAGNQETQYF	TGTGCCAGCTCACGGGGAGCGGGGAATCAAGAGACCCAGTACTTC
NA	NA	TRBJ2-5	TRBV25-1	CASSGRNQETQYF	TGTGCCAGCAGCGGACGGAACCAAGAGACCCAGTACTTC
NA	NA	TRBJ2-7	TRBV28	CASSPRDEQYF	TGTGCCAGCAGTCCCCGGGACGAGCAGTACTTC
NA	NA	TRBJ1-2	TRBV27	CASTKSDRLWDGYTF	TGTGCCAGCACTAAATCAGACAGACTGTGGGATGGCTACACCTTC
NA	NA	TRBJ1-5	TRBV3-1	CASSQAGGEPQHF	TGTGCCAGCAGCCAAGCGGGGGGGGAGCCCCAGCATTTT
NA	NA	TRBJ2-3	TRBV4-3	CASSQDRGFTDTQYF	TGCGCCAGCAGCCAAGATCGGGGCTTCACAGATACGCAGTATTTT
TRBD2	NA	TRBJ2-4	TRBV12-3/TRBV12-4	CASSFGSGVAKNIQYF	TGTGCCAGCAGTTTTGGTAGCGGGGTTGCCAAAAACATTCAGTACTTC
NA	NA	TRBJ2-3	TRBV28	CASNLAGEADTQYF	TGTGCCAGCAATTTGGCAGGGGAGGCAGATACGCAGTATTTT
NA	NA	TRBJ2-5	TRBV20-1	CSASSRETQYF	TGCAGTGCTAGCTCCCGAGAGACCCAGTACTTC
NA	NA	TRBJ2-2	TRBV19	CASGRPTGELFF	TGTGCCAGTGGACGGCCGACCGGGGAGCTGTTTTTT
TRBD2	NA	TRBJ2-7	TRBV20-1	CSPEILAGPYEQYF	TGCAGTCCGGAAATACTAGCGGGGCCCTACGAGCAGTACTTC
TRBD1	NA	TRBJ2-3	TRBV6-1	CASRAQGQLRTDTQYF	TGTGCCAGCAGGGCCCAGGGACAGCTTCGCACAGATACGCAGTATTTT